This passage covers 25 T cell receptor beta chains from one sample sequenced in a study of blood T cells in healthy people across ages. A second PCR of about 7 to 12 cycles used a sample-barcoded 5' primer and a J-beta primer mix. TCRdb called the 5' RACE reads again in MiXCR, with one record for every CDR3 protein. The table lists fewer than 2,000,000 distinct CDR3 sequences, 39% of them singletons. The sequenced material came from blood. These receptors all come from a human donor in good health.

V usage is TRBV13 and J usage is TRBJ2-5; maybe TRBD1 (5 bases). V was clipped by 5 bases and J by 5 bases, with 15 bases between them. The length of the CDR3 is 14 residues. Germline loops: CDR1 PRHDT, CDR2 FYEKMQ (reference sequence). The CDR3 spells CASSDRQSWETQYF. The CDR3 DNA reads TGTGCCAGCAGCGATAGACAGTCTTGGGAGACCCAGTACTTC.

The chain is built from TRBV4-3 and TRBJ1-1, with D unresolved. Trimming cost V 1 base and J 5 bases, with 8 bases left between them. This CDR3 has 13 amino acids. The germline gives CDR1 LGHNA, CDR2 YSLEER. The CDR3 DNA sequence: TGCGCCAGCAGCCAAGGGGTCGCGACTGAAGCTTTCTTT. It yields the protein CASSQGVATEAFF.

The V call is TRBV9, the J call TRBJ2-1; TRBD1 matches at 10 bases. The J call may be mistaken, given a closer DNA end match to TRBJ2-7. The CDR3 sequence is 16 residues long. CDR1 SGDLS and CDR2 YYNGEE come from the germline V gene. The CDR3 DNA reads TGTGCCAGCAGCCCCCGGAGACAGGGGGCTTCGGGGGAGCAGTACTTC. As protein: CASSPRRQGASGEQYF.

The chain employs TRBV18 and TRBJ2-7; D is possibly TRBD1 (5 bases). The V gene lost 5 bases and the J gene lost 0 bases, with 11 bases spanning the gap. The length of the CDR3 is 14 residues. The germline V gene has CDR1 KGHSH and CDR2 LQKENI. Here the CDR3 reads CASSTIGDSYEQYF. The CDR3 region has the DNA TGTGCCAGCTCAACAATAGGGGACTCCTACGAGCAGTACTTC.

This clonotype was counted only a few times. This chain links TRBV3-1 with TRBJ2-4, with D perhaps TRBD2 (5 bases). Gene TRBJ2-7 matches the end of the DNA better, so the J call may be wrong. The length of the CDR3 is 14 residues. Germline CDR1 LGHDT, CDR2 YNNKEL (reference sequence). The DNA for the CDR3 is TGTGCCAGCAGCCAATTGGGAAGTCGGGGCGAGCAGTACTTC. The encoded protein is CASSQLGSRGEQYF.

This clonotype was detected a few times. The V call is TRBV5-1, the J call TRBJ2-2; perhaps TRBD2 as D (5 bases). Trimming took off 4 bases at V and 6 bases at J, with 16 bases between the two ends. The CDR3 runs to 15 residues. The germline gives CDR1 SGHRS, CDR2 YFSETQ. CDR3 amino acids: CASSVDRGYAGELFF. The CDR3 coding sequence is TGCGCCAGCAGCGTGGACCGGGGTTATGCCGGGGAGCTGTTTTTT.

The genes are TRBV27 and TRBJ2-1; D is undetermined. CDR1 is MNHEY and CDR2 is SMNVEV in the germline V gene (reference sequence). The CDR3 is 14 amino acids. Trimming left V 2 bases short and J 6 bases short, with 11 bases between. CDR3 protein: CASSLPPLSNEQFF. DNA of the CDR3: TGTGCCAGCAGTTTACCTCCCTTGAGCAATGAGCAGTTCTTC.

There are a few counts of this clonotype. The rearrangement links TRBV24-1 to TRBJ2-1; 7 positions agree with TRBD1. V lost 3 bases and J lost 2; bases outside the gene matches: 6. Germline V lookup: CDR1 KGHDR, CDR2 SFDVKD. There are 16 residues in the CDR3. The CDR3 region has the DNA TGTGCCACCAGTGATCAAACAGGGGTACCCTACAATGAGCAGTTCTTC. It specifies CATSDQTGVPYNEQFF.

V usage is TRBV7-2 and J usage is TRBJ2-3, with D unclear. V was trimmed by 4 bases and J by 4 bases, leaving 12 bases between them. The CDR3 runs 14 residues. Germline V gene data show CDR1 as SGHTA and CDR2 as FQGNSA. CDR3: CASSSTPGSDTQYF. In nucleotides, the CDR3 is TGTGCCAGCAGCTCTACGCCCGGGTCAGATACGCAGTATTTT.

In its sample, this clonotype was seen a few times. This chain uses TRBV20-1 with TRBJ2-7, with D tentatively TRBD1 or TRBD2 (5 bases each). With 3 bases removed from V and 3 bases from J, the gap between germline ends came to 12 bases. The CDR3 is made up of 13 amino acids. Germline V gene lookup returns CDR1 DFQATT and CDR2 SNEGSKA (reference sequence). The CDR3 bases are TGCAGTGCTAGCGAGGGGTTCTACTACGAGCAGTACTTC. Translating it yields CSASEGFYYEQYF.

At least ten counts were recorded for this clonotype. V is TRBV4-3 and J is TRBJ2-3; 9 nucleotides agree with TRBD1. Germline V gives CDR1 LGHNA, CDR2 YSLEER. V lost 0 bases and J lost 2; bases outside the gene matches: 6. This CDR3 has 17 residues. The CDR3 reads CASSQDLGTGPTDTQYF. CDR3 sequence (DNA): TGCGCCAGCAGCCAAGACCTCGGGACAGGGCCCACAGATACGCAGTATTTT.

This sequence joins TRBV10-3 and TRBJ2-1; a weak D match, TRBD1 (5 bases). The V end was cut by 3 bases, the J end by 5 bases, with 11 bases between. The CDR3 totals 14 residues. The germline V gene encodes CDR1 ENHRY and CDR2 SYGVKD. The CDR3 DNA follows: TGTGCCATCAGTGATAGCAAGGGGCACAATGAGCAGTTCTTC. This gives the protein CAISDSKGHNEQFF.

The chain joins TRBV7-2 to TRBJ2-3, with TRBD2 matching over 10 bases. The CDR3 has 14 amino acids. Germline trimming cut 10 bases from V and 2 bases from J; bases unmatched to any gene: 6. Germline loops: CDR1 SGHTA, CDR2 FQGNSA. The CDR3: CATKAGGTTDTQYF. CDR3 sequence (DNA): TGTGCCACCAAAGCGGGGGGGACCACAGATACGCAGTATTTT. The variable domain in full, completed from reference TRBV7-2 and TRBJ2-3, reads GAGVSQSPSNKVTEKGKDVELRCDPISGHTALYWYRQSLGQGLEFLIYFQGNSAPDKSGLPSDRFSAERTGGSVSTLTIQRTQQEDSAVYLCATKAGGTTDTQYFGPGTRLTVL.

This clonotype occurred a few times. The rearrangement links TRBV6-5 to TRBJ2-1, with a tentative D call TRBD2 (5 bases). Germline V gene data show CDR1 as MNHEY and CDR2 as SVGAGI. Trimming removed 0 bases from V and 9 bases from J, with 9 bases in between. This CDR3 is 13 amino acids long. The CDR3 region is CASSYSRDSEQFF. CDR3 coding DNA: TGTGCCAGCAGTTACTCACGGGATTCTGAGCAGTTCTTC.

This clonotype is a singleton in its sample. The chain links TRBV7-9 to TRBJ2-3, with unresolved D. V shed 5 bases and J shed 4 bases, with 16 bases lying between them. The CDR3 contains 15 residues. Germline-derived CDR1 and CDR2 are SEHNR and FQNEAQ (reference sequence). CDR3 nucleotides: TGTGCCAGCAGCCCGATCCGGCAGGTTTCAGATACGCAGTATTTT. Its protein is CASSPIRQVSDTQYF. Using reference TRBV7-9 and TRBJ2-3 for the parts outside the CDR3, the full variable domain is DTGVSQNPRHKITKRGQNVTFRCDPISEHNRLYWYRQTLGQGPEFLTYFQNEAQLEKSRLLSDRFSAERPKGSFSTLEIQRTEQGDSAMYLCASSPIRQVSDTQYFGPGTRLTVL.

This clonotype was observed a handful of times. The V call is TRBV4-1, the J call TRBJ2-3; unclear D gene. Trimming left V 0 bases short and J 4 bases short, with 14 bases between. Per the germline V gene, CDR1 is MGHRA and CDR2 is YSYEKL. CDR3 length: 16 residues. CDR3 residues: CASSQDRYQGADTQYF. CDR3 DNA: TGCGCCAGCAGCCAAGATCGGTATCAAGGCGCAGATACGCAGTATTTT.

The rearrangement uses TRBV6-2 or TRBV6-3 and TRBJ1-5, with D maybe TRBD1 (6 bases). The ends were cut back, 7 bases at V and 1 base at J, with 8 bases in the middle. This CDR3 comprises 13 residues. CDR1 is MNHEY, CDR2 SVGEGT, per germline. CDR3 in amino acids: CASNQGSNQPQHF. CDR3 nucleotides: TGTGCCAGCAATCAGGGGAGCAATCAGCCCCAGCATTTT.

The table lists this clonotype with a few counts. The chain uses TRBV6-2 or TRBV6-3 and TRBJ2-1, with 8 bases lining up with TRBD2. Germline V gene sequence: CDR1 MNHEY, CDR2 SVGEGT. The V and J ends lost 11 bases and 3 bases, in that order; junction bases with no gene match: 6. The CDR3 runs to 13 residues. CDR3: CASERGYYNEQFF. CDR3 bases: TGTGCCTCCGAGCGGGGGTACTACAATGAGCAGTTCTTC.

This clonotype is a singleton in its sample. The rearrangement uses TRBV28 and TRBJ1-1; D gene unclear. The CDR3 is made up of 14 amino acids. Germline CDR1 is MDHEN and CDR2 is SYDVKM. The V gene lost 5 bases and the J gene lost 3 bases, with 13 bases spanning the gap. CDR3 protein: CASSVQLRDTEAFF. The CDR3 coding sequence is TGTGCCAGCAGTGTACAGCTCCGGGACACTGAAGCTTTCTTT.

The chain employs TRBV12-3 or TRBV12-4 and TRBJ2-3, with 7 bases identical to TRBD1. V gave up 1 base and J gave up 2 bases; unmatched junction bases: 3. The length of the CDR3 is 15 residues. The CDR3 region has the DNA TGTGCCAGCAGTTTAGGGGACAGATCCACAGATACGCAGTATTTT. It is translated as CASSLGDRSTDTQYF.

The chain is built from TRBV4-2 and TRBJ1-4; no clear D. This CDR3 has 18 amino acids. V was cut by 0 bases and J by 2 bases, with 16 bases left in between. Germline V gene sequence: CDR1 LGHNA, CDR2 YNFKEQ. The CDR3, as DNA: TGTGCCAGCAGCCAAGAACCTAAGAGGCGGCAGACTAATGAAAAACTGTTTTTT. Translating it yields CASSQEPKRRQTNEKLFF.

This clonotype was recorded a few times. In DNA, the CDR3 is TGCAGCGTTGAAGGCGCCCGAGGTTACAATGAGCAGTTCTTC. Residues: CSVEGARGYNEQFF. The chain links TRBV29-1 to TRBJ2-1; D ambiguous. The CDR3 has 14 residues. CDR1 and CDR2 from the germline V gene are SQVTM and ANQGSEA. Trimming removed 1 base from V and 4 bases from J, with 11 bases in between.

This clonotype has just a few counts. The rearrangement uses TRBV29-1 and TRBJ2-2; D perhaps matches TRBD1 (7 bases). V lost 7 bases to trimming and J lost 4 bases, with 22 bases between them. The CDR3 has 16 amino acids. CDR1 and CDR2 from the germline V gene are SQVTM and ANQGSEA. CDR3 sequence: CSGTLGGTVLTGELFF. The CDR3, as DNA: TGCAGCGGAACATTAGGGGGGACAGTTCTCACCGGGGAGCTGTTTTTT.

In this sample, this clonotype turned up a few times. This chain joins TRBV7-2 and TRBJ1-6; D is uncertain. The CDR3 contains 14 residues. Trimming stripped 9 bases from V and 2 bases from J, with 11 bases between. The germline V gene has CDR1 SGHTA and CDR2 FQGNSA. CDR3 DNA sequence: TGTGCCAGTAGCCAGACGGCCTATAATTCACCCCTCCACTTT. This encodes CASSQTAYNSPLHF.

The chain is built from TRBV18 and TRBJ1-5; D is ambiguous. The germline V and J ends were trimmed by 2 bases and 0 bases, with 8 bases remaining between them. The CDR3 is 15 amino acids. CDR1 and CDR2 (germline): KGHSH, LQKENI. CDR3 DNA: TGTGCCAGCTCACCAGAGGGATATAGCAATCAGCCCCAGCATTTT. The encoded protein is CASSPEGYSNQPQHF.